What follows describes a single TCR beta chain. Primers for the PCR totalled 60 Vbeta and 13 Jbeta. Produced via immunoSEQ multiplex PCR; TCRdb's table is partial and in-frame only. The sample has 150,000 to 200,000 clones. This specimen belongs to a study of cytomegalovirus exposure and HLA in healthy donors. In nominal health when sampled, donors likely had unrecorded immune exposures nonetheless. This CDR3 has 15 amino acids. V dropped 4 bases and J dropped 1; count of bases not matched to a gene: 4. Germline lookup yields CDR1 LGHNA and CDR2 YSLEER. The gene calls are TRBV4-3 and TRBJ2-7; 10 positions agree with TRBD2. The TCR originated in a woman aged 18-29 years in good health and CMV-seropositive. The sample was PBMCs. The CDR3 loop reads CASSPGLAVSYEQYF. The DNA for the CDR3 is TGCGCCAGCAGCCCCGGACTAGCGGTGTCCTACGAGCAGTACTTC.